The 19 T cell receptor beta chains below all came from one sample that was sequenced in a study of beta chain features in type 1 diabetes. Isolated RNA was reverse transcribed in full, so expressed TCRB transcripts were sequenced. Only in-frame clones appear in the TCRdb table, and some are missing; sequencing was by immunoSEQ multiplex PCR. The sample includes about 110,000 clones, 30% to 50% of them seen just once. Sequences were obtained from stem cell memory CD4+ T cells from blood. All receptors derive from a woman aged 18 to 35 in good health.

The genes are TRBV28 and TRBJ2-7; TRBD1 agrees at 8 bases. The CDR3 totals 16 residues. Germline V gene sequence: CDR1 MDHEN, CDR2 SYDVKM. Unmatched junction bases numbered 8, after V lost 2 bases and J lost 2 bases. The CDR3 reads CASSLRTGFTPYEQYF. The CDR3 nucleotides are TGTGCCAGCAGTTTACGGACAGGGTTTACCCCCTACGAGCAGTACTTC.

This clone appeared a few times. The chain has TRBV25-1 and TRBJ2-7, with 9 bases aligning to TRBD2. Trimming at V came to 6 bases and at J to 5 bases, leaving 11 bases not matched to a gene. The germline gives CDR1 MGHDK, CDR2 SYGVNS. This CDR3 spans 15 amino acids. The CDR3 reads CASSRVAGAGNEQYF. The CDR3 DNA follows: TGTGCCAGCAGCAGGGTAGCGGGAGCCGGGAACGAGCAGTACTTC.

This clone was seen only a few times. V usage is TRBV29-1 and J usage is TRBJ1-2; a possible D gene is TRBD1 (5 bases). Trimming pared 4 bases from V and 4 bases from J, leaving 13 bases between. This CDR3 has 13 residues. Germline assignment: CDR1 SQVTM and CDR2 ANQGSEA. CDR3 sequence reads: CSVARARTYGYTF. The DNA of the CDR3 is TGCAGCGTTGCCAGGGCGAGGACCTATGGCTACACCTTC.

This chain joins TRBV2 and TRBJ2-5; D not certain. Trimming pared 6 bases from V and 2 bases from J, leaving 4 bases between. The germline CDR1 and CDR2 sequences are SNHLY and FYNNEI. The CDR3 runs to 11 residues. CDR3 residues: CASSVQETQYF. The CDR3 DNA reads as TGTGCCAGCAGCGTACAAGAGACCCAGTACTTC.

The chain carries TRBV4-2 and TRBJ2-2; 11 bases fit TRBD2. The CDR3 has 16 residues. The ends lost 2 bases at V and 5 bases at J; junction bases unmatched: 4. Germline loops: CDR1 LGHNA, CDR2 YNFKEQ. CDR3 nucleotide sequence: TGTGCCAGCAGCCAAACTAGCGGGAGCCCTACCGGGGAGCTGTTTTTT. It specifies CASSQTSGSPTGELFF.

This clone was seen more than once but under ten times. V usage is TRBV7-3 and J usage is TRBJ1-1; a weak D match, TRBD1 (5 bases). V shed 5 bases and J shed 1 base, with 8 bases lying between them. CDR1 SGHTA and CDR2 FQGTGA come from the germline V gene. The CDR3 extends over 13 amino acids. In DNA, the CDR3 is TGTGCCAGCAGCCGACAGCAGAACACTGAAGCTTTCTTT. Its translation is CASSRQQNTEAFF.

The CDR3, as DNA: TGTGCCAGCAGTCCCCGTCCGGGATTTCAAGAGACCCAGTACTTC. Translated, it gives CASSPRPGFQETQYF. The rearrangement links TRBV28 to TRBJ2-5, with a weak D call TRBD2 (5 bases). CDR1 and CDR2 (germline): MDHEN, SYDVKM. Trimming left V 5 bases short and J 2 bases short, with 15 bases between. There are 15 residues in the CDR3. Looking up the rest from reference TRBV28 and TRBJ2-5 gives the full variable domain: DVKVTQSSRYLVKRTGEKVFLECVQDMDHENMFWYRQDPGLGLRLIYFSYDVKMKEKGDIPEGYSVSREKKERFSLILESASTNQTSMYLCASSPRPGFQETQYFGPGTRLLVL.

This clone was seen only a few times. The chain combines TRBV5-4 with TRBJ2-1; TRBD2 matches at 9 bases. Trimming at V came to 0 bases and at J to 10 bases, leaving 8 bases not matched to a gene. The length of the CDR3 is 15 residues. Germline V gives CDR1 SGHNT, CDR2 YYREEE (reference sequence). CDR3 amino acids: CASSLGNSGSWEQFF. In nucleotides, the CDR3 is TGTGCCAGCAGCTTGGGAAATAGCGGGAGTTGGGAGCAGTTCTTC.

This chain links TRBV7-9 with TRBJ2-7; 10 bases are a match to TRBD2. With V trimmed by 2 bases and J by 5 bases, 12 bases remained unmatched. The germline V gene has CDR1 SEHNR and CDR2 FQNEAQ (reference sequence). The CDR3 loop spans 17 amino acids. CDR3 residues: CASSLTVLAGTKDEQYF. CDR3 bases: TGTGCCAGCAGCTTAACGGTACTAGCGGGAACAAAGGACGAGCAGTACTTC.

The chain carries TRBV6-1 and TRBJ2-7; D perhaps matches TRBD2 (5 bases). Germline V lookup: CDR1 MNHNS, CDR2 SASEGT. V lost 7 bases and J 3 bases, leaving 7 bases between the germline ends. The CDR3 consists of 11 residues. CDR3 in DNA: TGTGCCAGCAAGGAGGTCTACGAGCAGTACTTC. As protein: CASKEVYEQYF.

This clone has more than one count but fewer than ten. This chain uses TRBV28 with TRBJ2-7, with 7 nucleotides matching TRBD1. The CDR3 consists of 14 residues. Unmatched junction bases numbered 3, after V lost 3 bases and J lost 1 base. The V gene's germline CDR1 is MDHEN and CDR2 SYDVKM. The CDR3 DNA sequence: TGTGCCAGCAGTTTCCGACAGGGTTCCTACGAGCAGTACTTC. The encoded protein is CASSFRQGSYEQYF.

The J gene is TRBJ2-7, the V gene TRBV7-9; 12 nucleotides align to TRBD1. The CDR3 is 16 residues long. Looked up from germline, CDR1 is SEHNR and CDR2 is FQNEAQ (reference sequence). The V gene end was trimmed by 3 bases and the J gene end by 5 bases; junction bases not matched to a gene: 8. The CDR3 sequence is CASSFGDRGRLDEQYF. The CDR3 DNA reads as TGTGCCAGCAGCTTCGGGGACAGGGGGCGGCTCGACGAGCAGTACTTC.

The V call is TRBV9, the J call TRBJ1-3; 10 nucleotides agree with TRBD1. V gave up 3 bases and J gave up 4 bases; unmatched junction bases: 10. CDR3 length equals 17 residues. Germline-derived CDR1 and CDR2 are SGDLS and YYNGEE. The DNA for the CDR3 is TGTGCCAGCAGCGCAAACCGACAGGGGGCATTGGGAAACACCATATATTTT. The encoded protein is CASSANRQGALGNTIYF. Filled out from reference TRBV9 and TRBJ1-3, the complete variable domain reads DSGVTQTPKHLITATGQRVTLRCSPRSGDLSVYWYQQSLDQGLQFLIQYYNGEERAKGNILERFSAQQFPDLHSELNLSSLELGDSALYFCASSANRQGALGNTIYFGEGSWLTVV.

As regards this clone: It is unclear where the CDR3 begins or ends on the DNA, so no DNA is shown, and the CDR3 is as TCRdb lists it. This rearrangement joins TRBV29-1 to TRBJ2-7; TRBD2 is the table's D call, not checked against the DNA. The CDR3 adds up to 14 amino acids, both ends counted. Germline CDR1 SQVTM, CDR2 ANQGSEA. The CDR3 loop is CSGRVAGGAYERYF.

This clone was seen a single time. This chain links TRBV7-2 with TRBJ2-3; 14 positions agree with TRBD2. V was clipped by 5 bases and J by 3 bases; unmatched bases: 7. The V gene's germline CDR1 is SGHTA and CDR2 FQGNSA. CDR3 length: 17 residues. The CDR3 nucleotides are TGTGCCAGCAGCCGAGGGACTAGCGGGAGAGGGACAGATACGCAGTATTTT. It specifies CASSRGTSGRGTDTQYF.

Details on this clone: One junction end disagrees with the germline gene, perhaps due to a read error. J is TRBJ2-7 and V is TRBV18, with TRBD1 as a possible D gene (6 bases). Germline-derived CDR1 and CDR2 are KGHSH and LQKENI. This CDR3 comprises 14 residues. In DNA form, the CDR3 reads TGTGCCAGTTCACCACTACAGGGAGCCCACGAGCAGTACTTC. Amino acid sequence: CASSPLQGAHEQYF.

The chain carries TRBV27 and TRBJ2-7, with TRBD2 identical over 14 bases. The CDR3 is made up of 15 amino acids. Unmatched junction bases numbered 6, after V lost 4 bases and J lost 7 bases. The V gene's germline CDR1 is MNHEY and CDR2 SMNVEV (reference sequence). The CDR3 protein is CASSSGTSGSSEQYF. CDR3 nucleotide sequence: TGTGCCAGCAGTTCCGGGACTAGCGGGAGCAGTGAGCAGTACTTC.

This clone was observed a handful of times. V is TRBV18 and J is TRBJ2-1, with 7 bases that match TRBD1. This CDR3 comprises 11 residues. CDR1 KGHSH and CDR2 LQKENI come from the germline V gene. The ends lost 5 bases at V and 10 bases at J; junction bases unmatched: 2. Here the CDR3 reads CASSSTGEQFF. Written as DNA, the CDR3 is TGTGCCAGCTCATCGACAGGGGAGCAGTTCTTC.

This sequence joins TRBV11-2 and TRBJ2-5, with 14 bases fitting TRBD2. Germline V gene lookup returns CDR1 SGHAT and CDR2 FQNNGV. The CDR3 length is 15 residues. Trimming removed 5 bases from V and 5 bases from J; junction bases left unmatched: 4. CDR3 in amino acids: CASSTGLAGGETQYF. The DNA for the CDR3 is TGTGCCAGCAGCACAGGACTAGCGGGAGGCGAGACCCAGTACTTC.